These 30 T cell receptor beta chains were all obtained from the same sample, sequenced in a study of blood T cell repertoires in COVID-19. Here immunoSEQ multiplex PCR was the method, and the copy in TCRdb shows in-frame clones only, minus some. Among roughly 10,000 clones listed, 80% to 85% were seen once. The sequencing sample was made of peripheral blood. These receptors were taken from a man between 70 and 80 years old with active COVID-19.

This clone has a single count. This chain joins TRBV19 and TRBJ2-7; 8 bases agree with TRBD2. Germline CDR1 LNHDA, CDR2 SQIVND (reference sequence). The ends lost 1 base at V and 2 bases at J; junction bases unmatched: 4. The CDR3 runs 15 residues. This CDR3 is CASSIGAGGPYEQYF. The CDR3 DNA follows: TGTGCCAGTAGTATAGGTGCGGGGGGACCCTACGAGCAGTACTTC.

The chain has TRBV6-5 and TRBJ2-7, with D hard to call. The CDR3 consists of 13 residues. Per germline, CDR1 MNHEY and CDR2 SVGAGI. V dropped 6 bases and J dropped 2 bases, with 11 bases sitting between them. The CDR3 reads CASRHPQTYEQYF. CDR3 coding DNA: TGTGCCAGCAGACACCCGCAGACCTACGAGCAGTACTTC.

This chain connects TRBV5-4 to TRBJ2-1; 8 bases align to TRBD2. The V and J ends lost 0 bases and 0 bases, in that order; junction bases with no gene match: 2. The CDR3 loop spans 16 amino acids. The V gene's germline CDR1 is SGHNT and CDR2 YYREEE (reference sequence). The CDR3 bases are TGTGCCAGCAGCTTGGGCGGGACTAGCTCCTACAATGAGCAGTTCTTC. This translates into CASSLGGTSSYNEQFF.

The rearrangement joins TRBV19 to TRBJ2-1; 9 bases map to TRBD2. The CDR3 extends over 16 amino acids. V was pared by 5 bases and J by 7 bases, with 12 bases of the junction left unmatched. Germline CDR1 LNHDA, CDR2 SQIVND (reference sequence). This CDR3 reads CASSLLGGGAQNEQFF. CDR3 DNA sequence: TGTGCCAGTAGTCTACTGGGCGGGGGGGCCCAGAATGAGCAGTTCTTC.

Judged by abundance, this clone is medium-sized (0.01 to 0.1%). The chain couples TRBV3-1 (or the pseudogene TRBV3-2) to TRBJ2-2; D is uncertain. The CDR3 is made up of 13 amino acids. Per the germline V gene, CDR1 is LGHDT and CDR2 is YNNKEL (reference sequence). The V end lost 4 bases, the J end lost 4 bases, and 7 bases lay between the germline ends. The CDR3 DNA reads TGTGCCAGCAGCCCGACTGGCACCGGGGAGCTGTTTTTT. Its protein is CASSPTGTGELFF.

The J gene is TRBJ2-5, the V gene TRBV11-2; D gene unclear. The CDR3 has 13 residues. V lost 2 bases and J lost 7, with 11 bases in between. CDR1 is SGHAT, CDR2 FQNNGV, per germline. CDR3 loop: CASSLRGLGTQYF. For the CDR3, the DNA is TGTGCCAGCAGCTTAAGAGGATTGGGGACCCAGTACTTC.

The J gene is TRBJ1-6, the V gene TRBV5-1, with 7 bases that match TRBD1. The V gene end was trimmed by 2 bases and the J gene end by 3 bases; junction bases not matched to a gene: 5. This CDR3 comprises 16 residues. Per germline, CDR1 SGHRS and CDR2 YFSETQ. The CDR3 region has the DNA TGCGCCAGCAGCTTCGACAGGGCAGGCTATAATTCACCCCTCCACTTT. The encoded protein is CASSFDRAGYNSPLHF. Using reference TRBV5-1 and TRBJ1-6 for the parts outside the CDR3, the full variable domain is KAGVTQTPRYLIKTRGQQVTLSCSPISGHRSVSWYQQTPGQGLQFLFEYFSETQRNKGNFPGRFSGRQFSNSRSEMNVSTLELGDSALYLCASSFDRAGYNSPLHFGNGTRLTVT.

The table lists this clone with a few counts. This rearrangement joins TRBV2 to TRBJ1-5, with D maybe TRBD1 (5 bases). Germline V gene data show CDR1 as SNHLY and CDR2 as FYNNEI. V dropped 3 bases and J dropped 7 bases, with 16 bases sitting between them. This CDR3 contains 15 residues. The CDR3 DNA reads as TGTGCCAGCAGTGAGTCAGGGAAAGCGATCCAGCCCCAGCATTTT. This sequence encodes CASSESGKAIQPQHF.

The rearrangement uses TRBV27 and TRBJ1-1; D perhaps matches TRBD1 (6 bases). The CDR3 covers 12 residues. V lost 5 bases and J 7 bases, leaving 11 bases between the germline ends. Germline CDR1 and CDR2: MNHEY and SMNVEV (reference sequence). The CDR3 reads CASSKGGLEAFF. The DNA of the CDR3 is TGTGCCAGCAGTAAGGGGGGGCTTGAAGCTTTCTTT.

The genes are TRBV3-1 (or the pseudogene TRBV3-2) and TRBJ1-3; unclear D gene. CDR3 length: 15 amino acids. The germline V and J ends were trimmed by 8 bases and 0 bases, with 14 bases remaining between them. Germline CDR1 reads LGHDT; CDR2 reads YNNKEL (reference sequence). The CDR3 nucleotides are TGTGCCAGCGGACTTTCTTCTCTCTCTGGAAACACCATATATTTT. Its protein is CASGLSSLSGNTIYF.

In this sample, this clone turned up a few times. V and J are TRBV7-9 and TRBJ1-1; D gene unclear. CDR3 length: 12 residues. Germline assignment: CDR1 SEHNR and CDR2 FQNEAQ (reference sequence). Trimming removed 5 bases from V and 8 bases from J, with 12 bases in between. This chain's CDR3 is CASSLRWEEAFF. CDR3 coding DNA: TGTGCCAGCAGCCTACGGTGGGAGGAAGCTTTCTTT.

The rearrangement links TRBV4-3 to TRBJ1-6; no clear D gene. Germline values: CDR1 LGHNA, CDR2 YSLEER. The CDR3 has 14 residues. V was shortened by 1 base and J by 7 bases, with 8 bases between the two germline ends. For the CDR3, the DNA is TGCGCCAGCAGCCAAGCCCCCCAGAATTCACCCCTCCACTTT. Amino acids: CASSQAPQNSPLHF.

This rearrangement joins TRBV5-8 to TRBJ1-2; D may be TRBD1 (6 bases). Trimming pared 4 bases from V and 8 bases from J, leaving 15 bases between. The CDR3 has 13 amino acids. CDR1 and CDR2 from the germline V gene are SGHTS and YDEGEE. The chain's CDR3 is CASSVDRIGGYTF. DNA for the CDR3: TGTGCCAGCAGCGTTGACAGGATCGGCGGCTACACCTTC.

The genes are TRBV5-4 and TRBJ1-1, with no clear D. The CDR3 totals 11 residues. The germline CDR1 and CDR2 sequences are SGHNT and YYREEE (reference sequence). Between the trimmed V and J ends, which lost 5 bases and 3 bases, there was a span of 5 bases. CDR3 coding DNA: TGTGCCAGCAGGCGGGACACTGAAGCTTTCTTT. Its protein product is CASRRDTEAFF.

This chain links TRBV21-1 with TRBJ2-1; the table's D call of TRBD2 was not tested on the DNA. TRBV21-1 represents a pseudogene. The CDR3 is 13 residues long. The DNA of the CDR3 is TGTGCCAGCAGCAACGAGCGGGGAAATGAGCAGTTCTTC. Its translation is CASSNERGNEQFF.

The chain employs TRBV18 and TRBJ1-3; 9 positions agree with TRBD1. Germline CDR1 KGHSH, CDR2 LQKENI. Unmatched junction bases numbered 6, after V lost 1 base and J lost 8 bases. The CDR3 runs to 15 residues. The CDR3 region is CASSPQDRGRDTIYF. CDR3 nucleotide sequence: TGTGCCAGCTCACCACAGGACAGGGGTCGAGACACCATATATTTT.

The chain recombines TRBV4-1 with TRBJ2-1; 7 bases are a match to TRBD1. V dropped 4 bases and J dropped 5; count of bases not matched to a gene: 8. Germline-derived CDR1 and CDR2 are MGHRA and YSYEKL. The CDR3 has 15 residues. The CDR3 loop is CASSPWGTAHNEQFF. The CDR3 bases are TGCGCCAGCAGCCCGTGGGGGACAGCACACAATGAGCAGTTCTTC.

This clone was observed a handful of times. The V call is TRBV7-8, the J call TRBJ2-5; D is perhaps TRBD1 (6 bases). Germline V CDR1 and CDR2: SGHVS, FQNEAQ. CDR3 length: 16 residues. Trimming cost V 1 base and J 3 bases, with 15 bases left between them. CDR3 amino acids: CASSLGSHSGEETQYF. Written as DNA, the CDR3 is TGTGCCAGCAGCTTAGGATCTCACTCAGGGGAAGAGACCCAGTACTTC.

The genes are TRBV5-4 and TRBJ2-5; possibly TRBD2 for D (6 bases). This CDR3 is 14 amino acids long. V lost 0 bases to trimming and J lost 2 bases, with 8 bases between them. Germline CDR1 and CDR2: SGHNT and YYREEE (reference sequence). Written as DNA, the CDR3 is TGTGCCAGCAGCTTGGTGGGGGGACAAGAGACCCAGTACTTC. Translation: CASSLVGGQETQYF.

As DNA, the CDR3 is TGCGCCAGCGGACTAGCGGGGGGGCCGGATACGCAGTATTTT. Translated: CASGLAGGPDTQYF. The chain combines TRBV5-1 with TRBJ2-3; 15 bases agree with TRBD2. The CDR3 runs 14 residues. In germline, CDR1 is SGHRS, CDR2 YFSETQ. Unmatched junction bases numbered 3, after V lost 7 bases and J lost 6 bases.

In its sample, this clone was seen a few times. This chain connects TRBV30 to TRBJ1-4, with 7 positions matching TRBD1. The V gene's germline CDR1 is GTSNPN and CDR2 SVGIG (reference sequence). This CDR3 has 13 residues. The V segment lost 8 bases and the J segment 2 bases; nucleotides outside the gene matches: 5. DNA of the CDR3: TGTGCCAGATCGGGACAGACTAATGAAAAACTGTTTTTT. Amino acids: CARSGQTNEKLFF.

This clone has just one count. The chain uses TRBV7-2 and TRBJ1-5, with 11 bases that match TRBD1. Germline lookup yields CDR1 SGHTA and CDR2 FQGNSA. CDR3 length equals 15 residues. Unmatched junction bases numbered 6, after V lost 5 bases and J lost 6 bases. CDR3 nucleotides: TGTGCCAGCAGCGGGGGACAGGGGGTCCGTCAGCCCCAGCATTTT. The encoded protein is CASSGGQGVRQPQHF.

V and J are TRBV18 and TRBJ1-5; D is undetermined. Trimming pared 5 bases from V and 0 bases from J, leaving 20 bases between. This CDR3 comprises 18 residues. Germline CDR1 and CDR2: KGHSH and LQKENI. CDR3 amino acids: CASSDYSGGSYSNQPQHF. The DNA of the CDR3 is TGTGCCAGCTCAGATTATAGCGGAGGGTCCTATAGCAATCAGCCCCAGCATTTT. The complete variable domain, with remaining parts taken from reference TRBV18 and TRBJ1-5, reads NAGVMQNPRHLVRRRGQEARLRCSPMKGHSHVYWYRQLPEEGLKFMVYLQKENIIDESGMPKERFSAEFPKEGPSILRIQQVVRGDSAAYFCASSDYSGGSYSNQPQHFGDGTRLSIL.

The V and J genes are TRBV7-3 and TRBJ2-3; the match to TRBD1 covers 7 bases. V shed 11 bases and J 2 bases; nucleotides not matched to a gene: 10. Germline CDR1 SGHTA, CDR2 FQGTGA. This CDR3 has 14 amino acids. The CDR3 reads CAAHRDSPTDTQYF. CDR3 in DNA: TGTGCCGCCCACCGGGACAGTCCCACAGATACGCAGTATTTT. The full variable domain, with the rest looked up from reference TRBV7-3 and TRBJ2-3, is GAGVSQTPSNKVTEKGKYVELRCDPISGHTALYWYRQSLGQGPEFLIYFQGTGAADDSGLPNDRFFAVRPEGSVSTLKIQRTERGDSAVYLCAAHRDSPTDTQYFGPGTRLTVL.

This sequence joins TRBV27 and TRBJ2-1; D is perhaps TRBD2 (7 bases). V dropped 3 bases and J dropped 9 bases, with 18 bases sitting between them. CDR3 length: 15 amino acids. Germline V gene sequence: CDR1 MNHEY, CDR2 SMNVEV (reference sequence). The CDR3 DNA follows: TGTGCCAGCAGTTTCGCGAATACAGGGAGGGGTGAGCAGTTCTTC. This translates into CASSFANTGRGEQFF.

This clone has a handful of counts. This chain uses TRBV4-3 with TRBJ2-3; 7 bases line up with TRBD2. CDR1 and CDR2 from the germline V gene are LGHNA and YSLEER. The CDR3 runs to 18 residues. Germline trimming cut 0 bases from V and 2 bases from J; bases unmatched to any gene: 11. The CDR3 region has the DNA TGCGCCAGCAGCCAAGAGGCATTCGGCGGGGGATTCACAGATACGCAGTATTTT. The encoded protein is CASSQEAFGGGFTDTQYF.

In this sample, this clone turned up a few times. The chain links TRBV2 to TRBJ1-2, with TRBD1 matching over 7 bases. Germline CDR1 and CDR2: SNHLY and FYNNEI. This CDR3 region has 14 residues. V lost 6 bases to trimming and J lost 7 bases; unmatched junction nucleotides: 11. The CDR3 nucleotides are TGTGCCAGCAGGGAGACAGGGCTGACGAGTGGCTACACCTTC. Protein: CASRETGLTSGYTF.

The chain links TRBV18 to TRBJ2-7; TRBD2 agrees at 7 bases. This CDR3 is 18 amino acids long. V dropped 2 bases and J dropped 3; count of bases not matched to a gene: 16. Germline-derived CDR1 and CDR2 are KGHSH and LQKENI. The CDR3 bases are TGTGCCAGCTCACCAAGCCCAAATCCTTGGGGGGACTACTACGAGCAGTACTTC. It translates to CASSPSPNPWGDYYEQYF.

The rearrangement joins TRBV6-5 to TRBJ2-7; D remains ambiguous. V was shortened by 2 bases and J by 6 bases, with 20 bases between the two germline ends. The CDR3 spans 16 residues. CDR1 and CDR2 (germline): MNHEY, SVGAGI. DNA for the CDR3: TGTGCCAGCAGTTACACCGCCGGTGGGTCGGCAGGCGAGCAGTACTTC. Translated: CASSYTAGGSAGEQYF.

This rearrangement joins TRBV7-8 to TRBJ2-7, with D maybe TRBD1 (6 bases). The CDR3 spans 13 residues. The germline V and J ends were trimmed by 5 bases and 2 bases, with 10 bases remaining between them. CDR1 and CDR2 (germline): SGHVS, FQNEAQ. CDR3 nucleotide sequence: TGTGCCAGCAGCGCAGGGGAACCCTACGAGCAGTACTTC. Translation: CASSAGEPYEQYF.